This TCR beta chain was captured in a study of blood T cell repertoires in COVID-19. Turning to the study itself: From the United States, Italy and Spain came samples of acute and convalescent COVID-19. PBMCs, B-cell-depleted T cells, or T cells were the source of the cDNA or gDNA that made up the material.

The study assigned cohorts using participant-reported clinical history. Data came from immunoSEQ multiplex PCR; TCRdb stores just in-frame clones and leaves some out. The sample records over 120,000 clones, about nine tenths being singletons. Per the germline V gene, CDR1 is SGDLS and CDR2 is YYNGEE. Trimming cost V 0 bases and J 0 bases; bases outside gene matches: 6. The CDR3 has 18 residues. The chain couples TRBV9 to TRBJ2-3; TRBD2 agrees at 11 bases. Sequenced: PBMCs or T cells enriched from blood (not recorded which). This TCR derives from a man aged 55 to 70 who had recovered from COVID-19. CDR3 region: CASSVELAGDPSTDTQYF. The CDR3 region has the DNA TGTGCCAGCAGCGTAGAACTAGCGGGGGACCCTAGCACAGATACGCAGTATTTT.